This T cell receptor (beta chain) was profiled in a study of CD4 T cells in relation to SARS-CoV-2 and coronaviruses (dated by TCRdb to the early 2020s). For the study in its entirety: In the ViraFEST assay, PBMCs were grown with antigen for roughly 10 days, and TCR beta CDR3s were then sequenced to identify antigen-specific clonal expansions. The study assessed, at the TCR clonotype level, memory CD4+ T cell crossreactivity between SARS-CoV-2 and common cold coronavirus spike proteins. A different, Illumina-based TCR-beta assay was used to sequence expansion assays from other donors in the study. Of the approximately 12 convalescent patients, 8 were male and 4 were female, and two of the subjects were Hispanic. The Adaptive Biotechnologies TCR-sequencing kit was used to sequence samples from a few pre-COVID donors and the naive versus memory experiments, while other data came from Illumina-based sequencing. A median age of around 37 years, with a range of about 20 to 75 years, was recorded for the full convalescent cohort of around twelve patients. Patient-derived lymphoblastoid cell lines were used to map the HLA restriction of shared crossreactive spike epitopes. What the study reported, not specific to this receptor: Sequencing naive versus memory cells indicated that the assay picks up memory recall responses, not primary responses primed during culture. The study was limited by small numbers of patients and tested TCRs. No donor contributed both pre-pandemic and post-infection samples, which limited tracing the source of pre-existing responses. Because the crossreactivity analysis focused on spike protein, crossreactivity against other viral proteins was not assessed. Memory CD4+ clonotypes crossrecognizing SARS-CoV-2 and at least one common cold coronavirus spike were found in 60% to 70% of donors. Significantly weaker SARS-CoV-2-driven expansion was shown by crossreactive clones than by monoreactive clones, consistent with antigenic imprinting.

Naive and memory CD4+ T cells were separated from cryopreserved PBMCs by CD4 enrichment followed by EasySep naive CD4+ T cell enrichment. Sorted naive or memory CD4+ T cells (about 10^5) were cultured 1:1 with T cell-depleted PBMCs and CEF peptides for 10 to 11 days. Triplicate replicate wells were generally used for each peptide culture condition. Ficoll-Paque PLUS gradient centrifugation was used to isolate PBMCs from either whole blood or leukapheresis product. The PBMCs went either fresh into the expansion assay or into cryopreservation at -140 degrees C. The QIAamp Micro DNA Kit was used to extract genomic DNA from the CD4+ T cells. Survey-level immunoSEQ TCR-beta sequencing was performed on DNA from CEF-cultured naive and memory CD4+ T cells. In the paper's pipeline: During preprocessing, nonproductive sequences were discarded, as were any CDR3s that did not begin with C, did not end with F or W, or were shorter than 7 amino acids. Antigen-specific clonotypes were called with the MANAFEST web app on the basis of expansion relative to the reference and to other culture wells. A clone counted as positive if significantly expanded in 2 of 3 replicate wells versus the reference culture at FDR below 0.05. Positive clones also required significant expansion versus all other tandem wells and an odds ratio above 5. Cultured and uncultured naive and memory CD4+ repertoires were searched for previously identified spike- and CEF-reactive CDR3s. CDR3 homology was measured as pairwise Levenshtein distance, computed with the stringdist R package after trimming three terminal residues from each end. Not all clones reach the TCRdb copy of this immuneACCESS table, which keeps in-frame sequences only. Checked studies attribute under half of the gap to unresolved V genes and leave the rest unexplained. From that table come the V and J calls and clone size; the DNA was used to work out D and trimming. This sample has 35,000 to 45,000 clones in its table, and 70% to 85% of those were observed once. The ten largest clones take up approximately 6.3% of the sample.

On this clone: Its antigen is still unknown. Base qualities are not recorded, but no much larger clone differs from it by a single base.

The sample was naive CD4+ T cells from PBMCs, cultured in vitro. Read against the paper, the sample's cell subset or site label means: naive CD4+ T cells isolated by negative enrichment. The receptor comes from an adult with COVID-19.

The DNA is TGTGCCAGCAGCTTAGCTCTACAGGGCCTCTCCTACGAGCAGTACTTC. Its translation reads: CASSLALQGLSYEQYF. The V and J genes are TRBV7-9 and TRBJ2-7; the D gene is possibly TRBD1, with 6 bases matching. V is reduced by 0 bases and J by 0 bases, leaving a spacing of 12 bases between them. The CDR3 covers 16 residues, taking in both the cysteine and the phenylalanine. This entry keeps only the CDR3 DNA: 48 bases, framed from base 1. Taken from the germline V gene (reference sequence), the CDR1 and CDR2 loops are SEHNR and FQNEAQ.